Given below is one T cell receptor beta chain in context. As yet, its antigen is unknown. The junction differs from germline at one of its ends, possibly a read error. This entry is derived from a study of tumor-infiltrating lymphocytes in primary liver carcinoma. Study-wide context: Surgical resection treated primary liver carcinoma in the patients. Men and women, 30 to 69 years of age, made up the patients. Staging placed the tumors at T1-T3 N0M0, and they measured about 4.2 to 10 cm across.

Both blood RNA, taken from unsorted whole blood, and germline DNA were extracted. Study conclusions and caveats: Tumor region pairs shared more overlap than did tumor-adjacent and tumor-blood pairs.

With a constant-region primer, TCR beta cDNA was made from 450 to 500 ng of total RNA. It was through three nested multiplex PCR rounds of slightly modified ARM-PCR that TCR beta libraries arose. PCR rounds one and two used TRBV1-TRBV30 forward primers with a C-beta reverse primer for roughly 10 cycles each. Using its own MiXCR run on the multiplex PCR reads, TCRdb lists one record per CDR3 protein. The data show about 200,000 distinct CDR3 sequences, 65% seen once. The CDR3 runs 13 residues. CDR1 and CDR2 (germline): SQVTM, ANQGSEA. The sequencing sample was made of peripheral blood. This rearrangement joins TRBV29-1 to TRBJ1-1; maybe TRBD1 (6 bases). This clonotype originated in an older woman with primary liver carcinoma and hepatitis B virus infection. The chain's CDR3 is CSARTETNAETFF. DNA of the CDR3: TGCAGTGCCAGGACAGAAACGAACGCTGAAACTTTCTTT. Combining the CDR3 with reference TRBV29-1 and TRBJ1-1 gives the whole variable domain SAVISQKPSRDICQRGTSLTIQCQVDSQVTMMFWYRQQPGQSLTLIATANQGSEATYESGFVIDKFPISRPNLTFSTLTVSNMSPEDSSIYLCSARTETNAETFFGQGTRLTVV.